This TCR beta chain was sequenced in a study of blood T cells in healthy people across ages. Across the whole study: There was about one barcoded beta molecule captured by template switching per two T cells.

There are a few counts of this clonotype. Its antigen is still unknown. Sample-barcoded 5' priming and a J-beta primer mix drove a second PCR of 7 to 11 cycles. TCRdb fed the 5' RACE reads into MiXCR, producing one record per CDR3 protein. This sample carries around 800,000 distinct CDR3 sequences, more than 40% of them seen once, and the ten largest clones take around 18%. Per the germline V gene, CDR1 is DFQATT and CDR2 is SNEGSKA (reference sequence). Trimming shortened V by 2 bases and J by 0 bases, and 14 bases separated the two germline ends. This CDR3 has 15 residues. General observations from the study: Higher diversity and more naive CD4+ cells were features of long-lived donors, compared to aged donors.

V is TRBV20-1 and J is TRBJ2-7; D perhaps matches TRBD1 (6 bases). The TCR originated in a man in his sixties in good health. The specimen was blood. CDR3 sequence: CSARPRTDNSYEQYF. The CDR3 DNA is TGCAGTGCTAGACCCCGGACAGACAACTCCTACGAGCAGTACTTC.